This is a list of T cell receptor beta chains from one sample in a study of cytomegalovirus exposure and HLA in healthy donors. TCRdb keeps only in-frame clones here, not all; method: immunoSEQ multiplex PCR. This table has tens of thousands of clones, about two thirds appearing once. Sequences were obtained from PBMCs. The receptors were gathered from a woman in her forties or fifties in good health and CMV-seropositive. The CDR3 runs from the conserved cysteine through the conserved F or W. The D gene is left open where the match is weak. Where a row states a size, it is once, few, many or the class of an expanded clone; other rows omit it.

d_call: -
j_call: TRBJ2-1
clone_size: -
cdr3_length: 16
v_call: TRBV28
cdr3_aa: CASFSGGAGSYNEQFF
cdr3_nt: TGTGCCAGTTTCTCTGGGGGGGCAGGGTCCTACAATGAGCAGTTCTTC

d_call: TRBD1
j_call: TRBJ1-2
clone_size: -
cdr3_length: 14
v_call: TRBV5-6
cdr3_aa: CASSTGQPFYGYTF
cdr3_nt: TGTGCCAGCAGCACGGGACAGCCCTTCTATGGCTACACCTTC

d_call: TRBD2
j_call: TRBJ2-7
clone_size: -
cdr3_length: 17
v_call: TRBV7-6
cdr3_aa: CASSFRPSGSVGYEQYF
cdr3_nt: TGTGCCAGCAGCTTCCGGCCTAGCGGGAGTGTTGGATACGAGCAGTACTTC

d_call: -
j_call: TRBJ2-7
clone_size: -
cdr3_length: 11
v_call: TRBV25-1
cdr3_aa: CASSESVEQYF
cdr3_nt: TGTGCCAGCAGTGAATCCGTCGAGCAGTACTTC

d_call: -
j_call: TRBJ1-1
clone_size: -
cdr3_length: 15
v_call: TRBV15
cdr3_aa: CATSRGAQLNTEAFF
cdr3_nt: TGTGCCACCAGCAGAGGGGCTCAATTGAACACTGAAGCTTTCTTT

d_call: -
j_call: TRBJ2-5
clone_size: few
cdr3_length: 16
v_call: TRBV27
cdr3_aa: CASSLGTGRRRETQYF
cdr3_nt: TGTGCCAGCAGTTTAGGCACGGGGAGGCGAAGGGAGACCCAGTACTTC

d_call: TRBD2
j_call: TRBJ2-1
clone_size: -
cdr3_length: 14
v_call: TRBV7-2
cdr3_aa: CASSLGRERDEQFF
cdr3_nt: TGTGCCAGCAGCTTAGGGCGGGAGAGGGATGAGCAGTTCTTC

d_call: TRBD2
j_call: TRBJ2-5
clone_size: few
cdr3_length: 16
v_call: TRBV2
cdr3_aa: CASSESLAGGGETQYF
cdr3_nt: TGTGCCAGCAGTGAAAGCCTAGCGGGGGGTGGAGAGACCCAGTACTTC

d_call: TRBD1
j_call: TRBJ2-1
clone_size: -
cdr3_length: 12
v_call: TRBV29-1
cdr3_aa: CSARQGYNEQFF
cdr3_nt: TGCAGCGCCCGACAGGGGTACAATGAGCAGTTCTTC

d_call: TRBD2
j_call: TRBJ2-1
clone_size: few
cdr3_length: 17
v_call: TRBV7-2
cdr3_aa: CASSLELAASSYNEQFF
cdr3_nt: TGTGCCAGCAGCTTAGAACTAGCGGCAAGCTCCTACAATGAGCAGTTCTTC

d_call: TRBD2
j_call: TRBJ2-1
clone_size: -
cdr3_length: 15
v_call: TRBV27
cdr3_aa: CASRALARRNNEQFF
cdr3_nt: TGTGCCAGCAGAGCACTAGCGAGAAGAAACAATGAGCAGTTCTTC

d_call: -
j_call: TRBJ2-7
clone_size: few
cdr3_length: 14
v_call: TRBV5-6
cdr3_aa: CASSLGLGSGEQYF
cdr3_nt: TGTGCCAGCAGCTTGGGACTAGGGTCAGGCGAGCAGTACTTC

d_call: -
j_call: TRBJ1-2
clone_size: -
cdr3_length: 16
v_call: TRBV5-1
cdr3_aa: CASSLVGSTANYGYTF
cdr3_nt: TGCGCCAGCAGCTTGGTCGGCAGTACAGCTAACTATGGCTACACCTTC

d_call: -
j_call: TRBJ1-2
clone_size: -
cdr3_length: 15
v_call: TRBV7-2
cdr3_aa: CASSFDRRPIYGYTF
cdr3_nt: TGTGCCAGCAGCTTTGACAGGCGACCTATCTATGGCTACACCTTC

d_call: -
j_call: TRBJ1-2
clone_size: -
cdr3_length: 15
v_call: TRBV19
cdr3_aa: CASSNSPPEIYGYTF
cdr3_nt: TGTGCCAGTAGTAATAGCCCCCCGGAGATCTATGGCTACACCTTC

d_call: -
j_call: TRBJ2-1
clone_size: -
cdr3_length: 13
v_call: TRBV19
cdr3_aa: CASSSRLFNEQFF
cdr3_nt: TGTGCCAGTAGTTCCAGACTATTCAATGAGCAGTTCTTC